The clone carrying this T cell receptor (beta chain) was observed at least ten times. CDR1 and CDR2 from the germline V gene are SGHVS and FQNEAQ. The CDR3 sequence is 18 residues long. V lost 5 bases to trimming and J lost 5 bases; unmatched junction nucleotides: 12. Amplified TCR beta CDR3 regions derived from RNA transcripts. Carried out on the TCR CDR3, a first-round RT-PCR used the HTBI primer set. TCRdb reanalysed the multiplex PCR reads using MiXCR and keeps one entry per CDR3 protein. Among approximately 210,000 distinct CDR3 sequences listed, 17% were seen once. The data originate from a study of T cells in Graves' hyperthyroidism and ophthalmopathy.

The TCR originated in a man between 50 and 59 years old with Graves' hyperthyroidism. Sequenced sample: blood. The chain is built from TRBV7-8 and TRBJ2-2; 12 nucleotides match TRBD2. DNA of the CDR3: TGTGCCAGCAGCGAGACGACTAGCGGGAGCCGACGAACCGGGGAGCTGTTTTTT. This translates into CASSETTSGSRRTGELFF.